This is a list of T cell receptor beta chains from one sample in a study of cytomegalovirus exposure and HLA in healthy donors. TCRdb keeps only in-frame clones here, not all; method: immunoSEQ multiplex PCR. The table records over 100,000 clones, 65% to 90% of them present only once. Sequenced sample: PBMCs. Receptors originate from a man aged 30 to 45 in good health and CMV-seronegative. CDR3s include the opening cysteine and the closing phenylalanine or tryptophan. Each record gives: CDR3 DNA, CDR3 protein, clone size, D gene, J gene, V gene. D genes are given only for firm matches. A row's size may be missing; if present it is once, few, many or a size class.

cdr3_nt: TGCGCCAGCAGCGCAGGAGGGGCGAGCTCCTACGAGCAGTACTTC
cdr3_aa: CASSAGGASSYEQYF
clone_size: once
d_call: .
j_call: TRBJ2-7
v_call: TRBV5-1

cdr3_nt: TGCGCCAGCAGCCAAGATTCTGGGACAGGGTTTAACACTGAAGCTTTCTTT
cdr3_aa: CASSQDSGTGFNTEAFF
clone_size: .
d_call: TRBD1
j_call: TRBJ1-1
v_call: TRBV4-3

cdr3_nt: TGTGCCATCAGGGCCGGGACAGGGTTAGACTATGGCTACACCTTC
cdr3_aa: CAIRAGTGLDYGYTF
clone_size: .
d_call: TRBD1
j_call: TRBJ1-2
v_call: TRBV10-3

cdr3_nt: TGTGCCAGCTCACCGTTCGATGAAAAACTGTTTTTT
cdr3_aa: CASSPFDEKLFF
clone_size: .
d_call: .
j_call: TRBJ1-4
v_call: TRBV18

cdr3_nt: TGCGCCAGCAGCCCCGCGGGACAGGGCGTCTACGAGCAGTACTTC
cdr3_aa: CASSPAGQGVYEQYF
clone_size: .
d_call: TRBD1
j_call: TRBJ2-7
v_call: TRBV5-1

cdr3_nt: TGTGCCAGCAGTTACCAGGGATACTCCTACGAGCAGTACTTC
cdr3_aa: CASSYQGYSYEQYF
clone_size: .
d_call: .
j_call: TRBJ2-7
v_call: TRBV6-5

cdr3_nt: TGTGCCAGCAGCCCATGGGACAGGGTCTACGAGCAGTACTTC
cdr3_aa: CASSPWDRVYEQYF
clone_size: .
d_call: TRBD1
j_call: TRBJ2-7
v_call: TRBV2

cdr3_nt: TGTGCCAGCAGTTCACTCCTCGGGGGGGGGCAACTTGAAGCTTTCTTT
cdr3_aa: CASSSLLGGGQLEAFF
clone_size: .
d_call: .
j_call: TRBJ1-1
v_call: TRBV28

cdr3_nt: TGTGCCAGCAGGCAGGGGGCGTTGTACGAGCAGTACTTC
cdr3_aa: CASRQGALYEQYF
clone_size: .
d_call: TRBD1
j_call: TRBJ2-7
v_call: TRBV28

cdr3_nt: TGTGCCAGCAGCCGAGCTAACTATGGCTACACCTTC
cdr3_aa: CASSRANYGYTF
clone_size: .
d_call: .
j_call: TRBJ1-2
v_call: TRBV7-2

cdr3_nt: TGTGCCAGTGGCGGGACAGGGAACGAGCAGTACTTC
cdr3_aa: CASGGTGNEQYF
clone_size: .
d_call: TRBD1
j_call: TRBJ2-7
v_call: TRBV9

cdr3_nt: TGCGCCAGCAGCCCTTGGACAGGCAGGAACACTGAAGCTTTCTTT
cdr3_aa: CASSPWTGRNTEAFF
clone_size: once
d_call: TRBD1
j_call: TRBJ1-1
v_call: TRBV4-3

cdr3_nt: TGTGCCAGCAGGGACAGGGGGGCTGAAAAACTGTTTTTT
cdr3_aa: CASRDRGAEKLFF
clone_size: .
d_call: TRBD1
j_call: TRBJ1-4
v_call: TRBV2

cdr3_nt: TGCGCCAGCAGCCTAGCGGGAATTCAAGAGACCCAGTACTTC
cdr3_aa: CASSLAGIQETQYF
clone_size: .
d_call: TRBD2
j_call: TRBJ2-5
v_call: TRBV5-1

cdr3_nt: TGTGCCAGCGAACCGGGACACACGAACACTGAAGCTTTCTTT
cdr3_aa: CASEPGHTNTEAFF
clone_size: .
d_call: .
j_call: TRBJ1-1
v_call: TRBV21-1

cdr3_nt: TGTGCCAGCAGCTTTGTCCGGGGACAGGGAGAGACCCAGTACTTC
cdr3_aa: CASSFVRGQGETQYF
clone_size: .
d_call: TRBD1
j_call: TRBJ2-5
v_call: TRBV11-2

cdr3_nt: TGTGCCAGCAAATCCTCCGCCAGGTCCTCCTACGAGCAGTACTTC
cdr3_aa: CASKSSARSSYEQYF
clone_size: .
d_call: .
j_call: TRBJ2-7
v_call: TRBV6-5

cdr3_nt: TGTGCCATCACTTCGGACAGGGGTGTCCATGAGCAGTTCTTC
cdr3_aa: CAITSDRGVHEQFF
clone_size: .
d_call: TRBD1
j_call: TRBJ2-1
v_call: TRBV10-3

cdr3_nt: TGCGCCAGCAGCTGGGGTGTTGAAGGGGCCAGCACCTTC
cdr3_aa: CASSWGVEGASTF
clone_size: once
d_call: .
j_call: TRBJ1-2
v_call: TRBV5-1

cdr3_nt: TGCAGCGTTTCACAGGGGGACTATGGCTACACCTTC
cdr3_aa: CSVSQGDYGYTF
clone_size: .
d_call: TRBD1
j_call: TRBJ1-2
v_call: TRBV29-1

cdr3_nt: TGTGCCAGCAGCTCTCGCGGGGGGCCGAACAATGAGCAGTTCTTC
cdr3_aa: CASSSRGGPNNEQFF
clone_size: .
d_call: TRBD2
j_call: TRBJ2-1
v_call: TRBV7-7

cdr3_nt: TGCGCCAGCAGCTCGACAGGGGGGCTCTCCTACGAGCAGTACTTC
cdr3_aa: CASSSTGGLSYEQYF
clone_size: .
d_call: TRBD1
j_call: TRBJ2-7
v_call: TRBV5-1

cdr3_nt: TGTGCCAGCAGCTTAGGGACAAGGACCCAGCATTTT
cdr3_aa: CASSLGTRTQHF
clone_size: .
d_call: .
j_call: TRBJ1-5
v_call: TRBV7-9

cdr3_nt: TGTGCCAGCAGTTGGACAGGGGGAGCATGGGGCCGCACAGATACGCAGTATTTT
cdr3_aa: CASSWTGGAWGRTDTQYF
clone_size: .
d_call: TRBD1
j_call: TRBJ2-3
v_call: TRBV5-5

cdr3_nt: TGTGCCAGCAGCTCTAGCGGGGGCACAGATACGCAGTATTTT
cdr3_aa: CASSSSGGTDTQYF
clone_size: .
d_call: TRBD2
j_call: TRBJ2-3
v_call: TRBV7-9

cdr3_nt: TGCGCCAGCAGCCAACGAGGACAGGGGGCAAGTGGCTACACCTTC
cdr3_aa: CASSQRGQGASGYTF
clone_size: few
d_call: TRBD1
j_call: TRBJ1-2
v_call: TRBV4-3

cdr3_nt: TGCAGCGTTGGGGGGGGACAGGGGGTTGGGCACGAGCAGTACTTC
cdr3_aa: CSVGGGQGVGHEQYF
clone_size: .
d_call: TRBD1
j_call: TRBJ2-7
v_call: TRBV29-1